What follows are 27 T cell receptor beta chains derived from one specimen sequenced in a study of blood T cell repertoires in COVID-19. Profiled with immunoSEQ multiplex PCR; TCRdb holds only in-frame clones, not every one. In the table there are around 70,000 clones, 75% to 90% of which are singletons. The source material was peripheral blood. These receptors were obtained from a man older than 75 with acute or convalescent COVID-19.

This clone was seen just once. The chain uses TRBV24-1 and TRBJ1-2; D is uncertain. Trimming cost V 5 bases and J 6 bases, with 12 bases left between them. The V gene's germline CDR1 is KGHDR and CDR2 SFDVKD. This CDR3 region has 13 residues. The CDR3 DNA follows: TGTGCCACCAGTGGATCGGGGTATCATGGCTACACCTTC. Its protein is CATSGSGYHGYTF.

The chain couples TRBV6-5 to TRBJ2-3, with 13 positions matching TRBD2. The CDR3 extends over 15 amino acids. Trimming removed 5 bases from V and 10 bases from J; junction bases left unmatched: 9. Germline V gene sequence: CDR1 MNHEY, CDR2 SVGAGI. The CDR3 is CASSRTSGSRQAQYF. Written as DNA, the CDR3 is TGTGCCAGCAGTCGGACTAGCGGGAGCCGGCAGGCGCAGTATTTT.

In this sample, this clone turned up a few times. This chain links TRBV11-2 with TRBJ2-7; a possible D gene is TRBD1 (6 bases). This CDR3 has 15 amino acids. V was shortened by 5 bases and J by 0 bases, with 14 bases between the two germline ends. The germline V gene has CDR1 SGHAT and CDR2 FQNNGV. This chain's CDR3 is CASSPRQGSSYEQYF. CDR3 sequence (DNA): TGTGCCAGCAGCCCCCGGCAGGGGAGCTCCTACGAGCAGTACTTC.

This chain connects TRBV6-1 to TRBJ2-1; D is undetermined. Germline CDR1 reads MNHNS; CDR2 reads SASEGT. CDR3 length: 14 amino acids. V lost 0 bases and J lost 4, with 7 bases in between. The CDR3 is CASSEAGFYNEQFF. The CDR3 DNA is TGTGCCAGCAGTGAAGCGGGCTTTTACAATGAGCAGTTCTTC.

The rearrangement uses TRBV3-1 (or the pseudogene TRBV3-2) and TRBJ2-7; tentatively, D is TRBD2 (5 bases). The CDR3 is 14 residues long. From germline, CDR1 is LGHDT and CDR2 YNNKEL (reference sequence). Trimming left V 5 bases short and J 6 bases short, with 17 bases between. CDR3 sequence: CASSYTGVWGEQYF. CDR3 nucleotides: TGTGCCAGCAGCTACACCGGGGTCTGGGGCGAGCAGTACTTC.

This rearrangement joins TRBV3-1 (or the pseudogene TRBV3-2) to TRBJ2-1, with a tentative D call TRBD2 (5 bases). CDR3 length: 15 residues. Germline loops: CDR1 LGHDT, CDR2 YNNKEL (reference sequence). The ends were cut back, 4 bases at V and 3 bases at J, with 13 bases in the middle. In DNA form, the CDR3 reads TGTGCCAGCAGCCGGACGGGAAGTTACTACAATGAGCAGTTCTTC. It codes for CASSRTGSYYNEQFF.

The genes are TRBV2 and TRBJ1-4; the D is unclear. This CDR3 is 12 amino acids long. The germline V gene encodes CDR1 SNHLY and CDR2 FYNNEI. V was shortened by 2 bases and J by 12 bases, with 10 bases between the two germline ends. The DNA for the CDR3 is TGTGCCAGCAGTGAAACCGCGAACGAACTGTTTTTT. Translated, it gives CASSETANELFF.

The chain carries TRBV29-1 and TRBJ2-4, with TRBD2 as a possible D gene (5 bases). The ends were cut back, 3 bases at V and 3 bases at J, with 12 bases in the middle. CDR1 and CDR2 from the germline V gene are SQVTM and ANQGSEA. The CDR3 sequence is 14 residues long. CDR3 loop: CSVDEKRDKNIQYF. The DNA for the CDR3 is TGCAGCGTTGATGAGAAGAGGGACAAAAACATTCAGTACTTC. Based on the CDR3 plus reference TRBV29-1 and TRBJ2-4, the full variable domain is SAVISQKPSRDICQRGTSLTIQCQVDSQVTMMFWYRQQPGQSLTLIATANQGSEATYESGFVIDKFPISRPNLTFSTLTVSNMSPEDSSIYLCSVDEKRDKNIQYFGAGTRLSVL.

CDR3 in amino acids: CASSLVPGGTYNEQFF. CDR3 nucleotides: TGTGCCAGCAGCTTAGTCCCGGGGGGAACCTACAATGAGCAGTTCTTC. This chain connects TRBV7-9 to TRBJ2-1, with TRBD2 matching over 7 bases. Germline CDR1 and CDR2: SEHNR and FQNEAQ (reference sequence). The CDR3 has 16 residues. V lost 1 base and J lost 2; bases outside the gene matches: 5. Together with reference TRBV7-9 and TRBJ2-1, the CDR3 gives the full variable domain: DTGVSQNPRHKITKRGQNVTFRCDPISEHNRLYWYRQTLGQGPEFLTYFQNEAQLEKSRLLSDRFSAERPKGSFSTLEIQRTEQGDSAMYLCASSLVPGGTYNEQFFGPGTRLTVL.

The chain is built from TRBV13 and TRBJ2-7, with 13 bases that match TRBD2. This CDR3 is 17 amino acids long. Germline V CDR1 and CDR2: PRHDT, FYEKMQ (reference sequence). The V segment lost 3 bases and the J segment 0 bases; nucleotides outside the gene matches: 5. CDR3 sequence: CASSFSGLAGASYEQYF. The DNA for the CDR3 is TGTGCCAGCAGCTTCTCCGGACTAGCGGGGGCCTCCTACGAGCAGTACTTC.

V gene TRBV12-3 or TRBV12-4 combines with J gene TRBJ2-3; D is unresolved. V was pared by 6 bases and J by 2 bases, with 3 bases between. The CDR3 has 11 amino acids. In nucleotides, the CDR3 is TGTGCCAGCAGCTTCACAGATACGCAGTATTTT. It specifies CASSFTDTQYF.

The chain has TRBV7-8 and TRBJ1-5; 11 nucleotides line up with TRBD1. The CDR3 has 16 residues. CDR1 SGHVS and CDR2 FQNEAQ come from the germline V gene. J gave up 7 bases and V 2 bases, and 7 bases lay outside the gene matches. The CDR3 reads CASSLLGTGGMQPQHF. The CDR3 DNA reads TGTGCCAGCAGCTTACTAGGGACAGGGGGGATGCAGCCCCAGCATTTT.

A few counts support this clone. The chain is built from TRBV10-1 and TRBJ1-3, with 9 bases lining up with TRBD1. Germline V gives CDR1 WNHNN, CDR2 SYGVQD (reference sequence). CDR3 size: 18 residues. Trimming took 7 bases from V and 2 from J; bases not matched to a gene: 15. CDR3 sequence reads: CASIAWGQGIPPGNTIYF. Written as DNA, the CDR3 is TGCGCCAGCATCGCCTGGGGACAGGGAATTCCCCCTGGAAACACCATATATTTT.

The V call is TRBV18, the J call TRBJ1-2, with 9 bases aligning to TRBD1. Germline V gives CDR1 KGHSH, CDR2 LQKENI. The junction had 7 bases not matched to a gene; V was cut back by 3 bases and J by 2 bases. CDR3 size: 16 residues. The CDR3: CASSPGQGPKNYGYTF. Here the CDR3 DNA reads TGTGCCAGCTCACCGGGACAGGGCCCAAAAAACTATGGCTACACCTTC.

The chain uses TRBV7-3 and TRBJ2-7; 9 bases fit TRBD1. Germline CDR1 and CDR2: SGHTA and FQGTGA. The CDR3 is 15 residues long. V lost 5 bases to trimming and J lost 2 bases; unmatched junction nucleotides: 7. The CDR3 protein is CASSRGGQGPYEQYF. The CDR3 DNA reads TGTGCCAGCAGCAGAGGCGGACAGGGGCCCTACGAGCAGTACTTC.

V is TRBV29-1 and J is TRBJ1-2, with D uncertain. The V and J ends lost 0 bases and 2 bases respectively, with 7 bases between them. The CDR3 is made up of 13 amino acids. Germline CDR1 and CDR2: SQVTM and ANQGSEA. The CDR3 here is CSVEEGGNYGYTF. DNA of the CDR3: TGCAGCGTTGAAGAAGGCGGGAACTATGGCTACACCTTC.

V and J are TRBV11-1 and TRBJ1-2; TRBD1 agrees at 7 bases. There are 13 residues in the CDR3. Germline V lookup: CDR1 SGHAT, CDR2 FQDESV (reference sequence). V shed 6 bases and J 2 bases; nucleotides not matched to a gene: 3. The CDR3 reads CASSSGQNYGYTF. The CDR3 DNA is TGTGCCAGCAGTTCGGGACAGAACTATGGCTACACCTTC.

The rearrangement joins TRBV6-5 to TRBJ2-7; 11 positions agree with TRBD1. V lost 10 bases to trimming and J lost 5 bases; unmatched junction nucleotides: 13. There are 15 residues in the CDR3. Germline lookup yields CDR1 MNHEY and CDR2 SVGAGI. The CDR3 is CATSPVGQGAHEQYF. In DNA form, the CDR3 reads TGTGCCACATCCCCCGTTGGACAGGGGGCCCACGAGCAGTACTTC.

The gene calls are TRBV19 and TRBJ1-2, with D uncertain. The CDR3 contains 12 residues. V was shortened by 1 base and J by 8 bases, with 8 bases between the two germline ends. Per the germline V gene, CDR1 is LNHDA and CDR2 is SQIVND (reference sequence). The CDR3 DNA follows: TGTGCCAGTAGTATAGCGAGAGAAGGCTACACCTTC. This codes for CASSIAREGYTF.

This clone was counted a single time. The chain has TRBV4-1 and TRBJ2-1, with 9 bases fitting TRBD1. The CDR3 length is 15 residues. Germline CDR1 is MGHRA and CDR2 is YSYEKL. Trimming took 1 base from V and 7 from J; bases not matched to a gene: 5. The CDR3: CASSQGDREYNEQFF. DNA for the CDR3: TGCGCCAGCAGCCAAGGGGACAGGGAATATAATGAGCAGTTCTTC.

To note about this clone: Since the CDR3 does not end with the conserved phenylalanine or tryptophan, this likely comes from a read error. The limits of the CDR3 on the DNA are not certain, so only TCRdb's listed CDR3 is given. This chain joins TRBV11-2 and TRBJ1-1; the table assigns TRBD1, which was not confirmed against the DNA. CDR1 and CDR2 (germline): SGHAT, FQNNGV. The CDR3 length is 11 residues, termini included. CDR3: CASSCQTGQTT.

J is TRBJ1-1 and V is TRBV7-2; the match to TRBD1 covers 7 bases. Germline values: CDR1 SGHTA, CDR2 FQGNSA. With V trimmed by 6 bases and J by 0 bases, 7 bases remained unmatched. This CDR3 region has 15 residues. The CDR3 DNA sequence: TGTGCCAGCAGGCGGACAGGAAACATGAACACTGAAGCTTTCTTT. Residues: CASRRTGNMNTEAFF.

In this sample, this clone turned up a few times. The chain joins TRBV4-1 to TRBJ1-2, with D tentatively TRBD1 (6 bases). The germline V gene has CDR1 MGHRA and CDR2 YSYEKL. V gave up 3 bases and J gave up 4 bases, with 12 bases separating them. The CDR3 spans 14 residues. CDR3 DNA: TGCGCCAGCAGCCAGGCAGGGGCGGTCTATGGCTACACCTTC. Residues: CASSQAGAVYGYTF.

This chain connects TRBV19 to TRBJ1-3; unclear D gene. This CDR3 contains 17 residues. CDR1 and CDR2 (germline): LNHDA, SQIVND (reference sequence). V lost 4 bases to trimming and J lost 0 bases, with 16 bases between them. The CDR3: CASSTTHVDFSGNTIYF. DNA of the CDR3: TGTGCCAGTAGTACGACGCACGTGGACTTCTCTGGAAACACCATATATTTT. Looking up the rest from reference TRBV19 and TRBJ1-3 gives the full variable domain: DGGITQSPKYLFRKEGQNVTLSCEQNLNHDAMYWYRQDPGQGLRLIYYSQIVNDFQKGDIAEGYSVSREKKESFPLTVTSAQKNPTAFYLCASSTTHVDFSGNTIYFGEGSWLTVV.

The rearrangement joins TRBV13 to TRBJ2-1; D might be TRBD2 (5 bases). From germline, CDR1 is PRHDT and CDR2 FYEKMQ (reference sequence). Trimming pared 3 bases from V and 8 bases from J, leaving 11 bases between. The CDR3 has 13 residues. In DNA, the CDR3 is TGTGCCAGCAGCTTGGAGGTGTCGGATGAGCAGTTCTTC. Protein: CASSLEVSDEQFF.

This clone was seen a handful of times. CDR3 nucleotide sequence: TGTGCCAGCAGCTATGGGACAGCGTCCACCTCGGATACGCAGTATTTT. Its translation: CASSYGTASTSDTQYF. The chain joins TRBV3-1 (or the pseudogene TRBV3-2) to TRBJ2-3, with 7 bases aligning to TRBD1. Germline V gene lookup returns CDR1 LGHDT and CDR2 YNNKEL (reference sequence). Trimming at V came to 5 bases and at J to 6 bases, leaving 14 bases not matched to a gene. This CDR3 is 16 amino acids long.

There are a few counts of this clone. The CDR3 is CASRPTGTGNTIYF. The CDR3 DNA reads TGTGCCAGTAGACCCACGGGGACTGGAAACACCATATATTTT. V is TRBV19 and J is TRBJ1-3; D unclear. CDR1 is LNHDA and CDR2 is SQIVND in the germline V gene (reference sequence). CDR3 length equals 14 residues. V lost 6 bases, J lost 2 bases, and 11 bases lay in between.